The clone carrying this T cell receptor (beta chain) has only a few counts. The antigen remains unidentified. This sample is part of a study of beta chain features in type 1 diabetes. Overall study findings and caveats: Lower insertion and higher deletion counts appeared at VDJ junctions in type 1 diabetes patients. A greater similarity of naive, central memory and Treg TCRB repertoires was seen among patients than among healthy donors.

Investigators reverse transcribed all isolated RNA, so they sequenced expressed TCRB transcripts. Produced via immunoSEQ multiplex PCR; TCRdb's table is partial and in-frame only. The table has 200,000 to 250,000 clones, around 9.9% seen once. The ends were cut back, 7 bases at V and 6 bases at J, with 12 bases in the middle. CDR3 length: 12 amino acids. CDR1 MNHEY and CDR2 SVGAGI come from the germline V gene. The receptor was derived from a man aged 18 to 35 in good health. Sequenced sample: central memory CD4+ T cells from blood. This sequence joins TRBV6-5 and TRBJ1-2; D perhaps matches TRBD1 (6 bases). CDR3: CASTMTGDGYTF. The CDR3 nucleotides are TGTGCCAGCACCATGACAGGAGATGGCTACACCTTC.